This T cell receptor beta chain comes out of a study of shared clonotypes between healthy human individuals. Findings and caveats of the study: The naive CD4 repertoires of a handful of donors were compared, and roughly 5% of clonotypes were shared. Lower generation probabilities were found for non-shared clonotypes than for those shared by all four donors.

Comments on this clone: The antigen is unknown.

This table comes from immunoSEQ multiplex PCR, and its TCRdb copy is limited to in-frame clones, with some not included. The data hold around 2,000,000 clones, with roughly 91% observed a single time. Terminally differentiated effector memory CD45RA+ cells were excluded by CCR7 positive selection of CD45RO-negative cells. The TCR was taken from a man between 18 and 29 years old in good health. Some clones in this sample may be carry-over from other donors' samples. Sequenced input: naive CD8+ T cells from PBMCs.

CDR3 residues: CASCEGGVEQYF. The CDR3 nucleotides are TGTGCCAGCTGCGAGGGAGGAGTCGAGCAGTACTTC. The rearrangement uses TRBV7-9 and TRBJ2-7; a weak D match, TRBD2 (6 bases). CDR1 and CDR2 (germline): SEHNR, FQNEAQ (reference sequence). Trimming shortened V by 8 bases and J by 6 bases, and 14 bases separated the two germline ends. The CDR3 runs 12 residues.